Listed below are T cell receptor beta chains from one sample, sequenced in a study of CD8+CD57+ T cells in acquired aplastic anemia. TCRdb analysed the reads with MiXCR anew, one entry per CDR3 protein. This table holds some 200,000 distinct CDR3 sequences, 55% to 65% found once. The sample comprised sorted CD4+, CD8+, or CD8+CD57+ T cells (not recorded which) from PBMCs. These receptor sequences come from a human donor with aplastic anemia. CDR3s include the opening cysteine and the closing phenylalanine or tryptophan. D genes are given only for firm matches. Not every row has a clone size; where given, it reads once, few, many or a size class.

d_gene | j_gene | abundance | v_gene | CDR3aa | CDR3nt
. | TRBJ2-7 | . | TRBV7-9 | CASSLGQGNIYEQYF | TGTGCCAGCAGCTTAGGCCAGGGAAACATCTACGAGCAGTACTTC
. | TRBJ1-1 | . | TRBV29-1 | CSVVLGAVDTEAFF | TGCAGCGTTGTTCTGGGGGCGGTGGACACTGAAGCTTTCTTT
. | TRBJ2-7 | . | TRBV7-9 | CASSPGPRLTYEQYF | TGTGCCAGCAGCCCTGGGCCCCGTCTCACCTACGAGCAGTACTTC
TRBD1 | TRBJ1-2 | . | TRBV20-1 | CSASGTGGLNYGYTF | TGCAGTGCTAGTGGCACAGGGGGCCTGAACTATGGCTACACCTTC
. | TRBJ1-2 | few | TRBV19 | CASTLGGFNYGYTF | TGTGCCAGTACCCTAGGAGGGTTTAACTATGGCTACACCTTC
TRBD1 | TRBJ1-6 | . | TRBV7-9 | CASSLGAGTVSSPLHF | TGTGCCAGCAGCTTAGGTGCGGGGACAGTCAGTTCACCCCTCCACTTT
TRBD1 | TRBJ1-5 | few | TRBV5-1 | CASRPGQGANQPQHF | TGCGCCAGCAGGCCGGGACAGGGGGCGAATCAGCCCCAGCATTTT
. | TRBJ2-3 | many | TRBV5-1 | CASGTLGGNTQYF | TGCGCCAGCGGAACCTTGGGGGGAAATACGCAGTATTTT
. | TRBJ2-5 | . | TRBV15 | CATGTGSQETQYF | TGTGCCACCGGGACGGGCAGCCAAGAGACCCAGTACTTC
TRBD1 | TRBJ2-7 | few | TRBV19 | CASSIGTGDYEQYF | TGTGCCAGTAGTATTGGGACAGGGGACTACGAGCAGTACTTC
. | TRBJ1-1 | . | TRBV7-9 | CASSLAEGGWGLEAFF | TGTGCCAGCAGCTTAGCGGAAGGGGGGTGGGGACTTGAAGCTTTCTTT
TRBD2 | TRBJ2-1 | . | TRBV7-3 | CASSPRSGSSYNEQFF | TGTGCCAGCAGCCCCCGGAGCGGGAGCTCCTACAATGAGCAGTTCTTC
. | TRBJ1-1 | . | TRBV9 | CASSVGDNAGPAFF | TGTGCCAGCAGCGTAGGGGACAACGCGGGTCCGGCGTTCTTT
. | TRBJ2-3 | few | TRBV7-2 | CASSLDRSTDTQYF | TGTGCCAGCAGCTTAGACAGGTCCACAGATACGCAGTATTTT
TRBD1 | TRBJ1-1 | . | TRBV9 | CASSVGGQGVSEAFF | TGTGCCAGCAGCGTCGGGGGACAGGGGGTTTCTGAAGCTTTCTTT
. | TRBJ2-2 | . | TRBV7-2 | CASSLYRGTNTGELFF | TGTGCCAGCAGCTTATATCGGGGGACGAACACCGGGGAGCTGTTTTTT
. | TRBJ1-6 | . | TRBV7-9 | CASSWDGNSPLHF | TGTGCCAGCAGCTGGGACGGTAATTCACCCCTCCACTTT
. | TRBJ2-7 | . | TRBV5-8 | CASSLARRAAEQYF | TGTGCCAGCAGCTTAGCACGGAGGGCTGCCGAGCAGTACTTC
. | TRBJ1-5 | . | TRBV29-1 | CSVMDWNQPQHF | TGCAGCGTAATGGACTGGAATCAGCCCCAGCATTTT
TRBD1 | TRBJ1-2 | . | TRBV2 | CASSAVRGNGYTF | TGTGCCAGCAGTGCGGTCAGGGGGAATGGCTACACCTTC
. | TRBJ2-5 | . | TRBV7-9 | CASSTNSDWETQYF | TGTGCCAGCAGCACGAATTCAGATTGGGAGACCCAGTACTTC
TRBD1 | TRBJ2-7 | . | TRBV19 | CASSTNSGQSEQYF | TGTGCCAGTAGTACAAACTCGGGACAGAGCGAGCAGTACTTC
. | TRBJ1-2 | few | TRBV7-2 | CASSPGAGSANYGYTF | TGTGCCAGCAGTCCAGGGGCTGGGAGCGCTAACTATGGCTACACCTTC
TRBD1 | TRBJ2-1 | . | TRBV20-1 | CSAIIQGASNEQFF | TGCAGTGCAATTATACAGGGGGCGAGTAATGAGCAGTTCTTC
. | TRBJ2-7 | . | TRBV10-1 | CASSQDGRGREQYF | TGCGCCAGCAGCCAAGATGGGAGGGGGAGAGAGCAGTACTTC
. | TRBJ2-7 | few | TRBV5-8 | CASRPVGAASIEQYF | TGTGCCAGCAGGCCGGTCGGGGCTGCATCTATTGAGCAGTACTTC
. | TRBJ2-7 | few | TRBV4-1 | CASSSRGQSYEQYF | TGCGCCAGCAGCTCCAGAGGCCAGTCCTACGAGCAGTACTTC
TRBD1 | TRBJ1-5 | . | TRBV19 | CASRPQGGQPQHF | TGTGCCAGTAGGCCTCAGGGGGGTCAGCCCCAGCATTTT
. | TRBJ2-3 | . | TRBV20-1 | CSARQRSDTQYF | TGCAGTGCTAGGCAGAGATCAGATACGCAGTATTTT
. | TRBJ2-3 | . | TRBV11-3 | CASSSHGPPTDTQYF | TGTGCCAGCAGCTCTCACGGACCTCCCACAGATACGCAGTATTTT
TRBD2 | TRBJ2-1 | few | TRBV7-2 | CASSGAGGWNEQFF | TGTGCCAGCAGCGGAGCGGGGGGTTGGAATGAGCAGTTCTTC